This TCR beta chain originates from a study of blood T cell repertoires in COVID-19. Study at large: Italy, Spain and the United States were the sources of the convalescent and acute COVID-19 samples. The analysed material was cDNA or gDNA that came from T cells, B-cell-depleted T cells, or PBMCs.

Source study methods: For nucleated cells, counts were estimated from reference gene primer amplification. Produced via immunoSEQ multiplex PCR; TCRdb's table is partial and in-frame only. For V, J and clone size, that table is used; D and trimming come from the DNA. The sample holds 50,000 to 75,000 clones, about 78% seen once. CDR3 length: 16 amino acids. This sequence was found in an elderly man with active or convalescent COVID-19. V gene TRBV21-1 combines with J gene TRBJ2-3; the DNA was not used to check the table's D call, TRBD2. TRBV21-1 is a pseudogene locus. Sequenced material: peripheral blood. CDR3 DNA sequence: TGTGCCAGCAGCAAAGTCCCTCCCCCGAGCACAGATACGCAGTATTTT. Its translation: CASSKVPPPSTDTQYF.